Described below is a single TCR beta chain sequence and its context. Its antigen is still unknown. This sample stems from a study of cytomegalovirus exposure and HLA in healthy donors. Broader study findings: A few chains tied to CMV proved CMV antigen-specific in vitro. That first-cohort TCR clusters tended to co-occur in the 120 or so validation repertoires was found in a later analysis.

The approximately 130-subject validation cohort, separate from the roughly 700-subject first cohort, included the donors. Data came from immunoSEQ multiplex PCR; TCRdb stores just in-frame clones and leaves some out. The data hold about 160,000 clones, with more than 75% observed a single time. This CDR3 has 15 amino acids. V was cut by 4 bases and J by 1 base, with 14 bases left in between. CDR1 LGHNA and CDR2 YNFKEQ come from the germline V gene. This chain connects TRBV4-2 to TRBJ2-7; possible D gene TRBD2, 5 bases. Sequenced material: PBMCs. The source of this sequence is a man aged 18-30 years in good health and CMV-seronegative. As DNA, the CDR3 is TGTGCCAGCAGCCGAGAAGATGAGGGATCCTACGAGCAGTACTTC. Translation: CASSREDEGSYEQYF.